These T cell receptor beta chains were read from a single sample in a study of blood T cell repertoires in COVID-19. Using immunoSEQ multiplex PCR, the repertoire was profiled, and TCRdb retains in-frame clones only, with some absent. This table has about 120,000 clones, 85% to 90% appearing once. Sample: peripheral blood. The receptors originated from a woman aged 45-60 years with active or convalescent COVID-19. The CDR3 runs from the conserved cysteine through the conserved F or W. D genes are given only for firm matches. The size field is filled for only some rows; it gives once, few, many or a size class.

D gene: .
J gene: TRBJ1-5
V gene: TRBV28
clone size: .
CDR3 protein: CASSSSGIQPQHF
CDR3 DNA: TGTGCCAGCAGTTCATCAGGGATTCAGCCCCAGCATTTT

D gene: .
J gene: TRBJ2-1
V gene: TRBV6-4
clone size: .
CDR3 protein: CASSDEVVAPPSYNEQFF
CDR3 DNA: TGTGCCAGCAGTGACGAGGTGGTAGCCCCACCCTCCTACAATGAGCAGTTCTTC

D gene: .
J gene: TRBJ1-1
V gene: TRBV28
clone size: .
CDR3 protein: CASSPLWGLNTEAFF
CDR3 DNA: TGTGCCAGCAGTCCACTCTGGGGCCTGAACACTGAAGCTTTCTTT

D gene: .
J gene: TRBJ2-7
V gene: TRBV6-5
clone size: .
CDR3 protein: CASRHYEQYF
CDR3 DNA: TGTGCCAGCAGACACTACGAGCAGTACTTC

D gene: TRBD2
J gene: TRBJ2-2
V gene: TRBV10-3
clone size: .
CDR3 protein: CAITQERGGTGELFF
CDR3 DNA: TGTGCCATCACCCAGGAGCGGGGTGGCACCGGGGAGCTGTTTTTT

D gene: .
J gene: TRBJ2-1
V gene: TRBV20-1
clone size: .
CDR3 protein: CSARRTSEQFF
CDR3 DNA: TGCAGTGCTAGACGAACGAGTGAGCAGTTCTTC

D gene: .
J gene: TRBJ1-3
V gene: TRBV3-1/TRBV3-2
clone size: few
CDR3 protein: CASSQVGVTGNTIYF
CDR3 DNA: TGTGCCAGCAGCCAAGTAGGAGTGACTGGAAACACCATATATTTT

D gene: TRBD2
J gene: TRBJ2-3
V gene: TRBV4-2
clone size: .
CDR3 protein: CASSQEQPGGSDTQYF
CDR3 DNA: TGTGCCAGCAGCCAAGAACAGCCGGGAGGATCAGATACGCAGTATTTT

D gene: TRBD1
J gene: TRBJ2-3
V gene: TRBV15
clone size: .
CDR3 protein: CATSRTGTTDTQYF
CDR3 DNA: TGTGCCACCAGCAGGACAGGGACCACAGATACGCAGTATTTT

D gene: .
J gene: TRBJ2-1
V gene: TRBV9
clone size: .
CDR3 protein: CASSVVGGANEQFF
CDR3 DNA: TGTGCCAGCAGCGTAGTAGGGGGGGCCAATGAGCAGTTCTTC

D gene: TRBD2
J gene: TRBJ2-3
V gene: TRBV5-8
clone size: .
CDR3 protein: CASSPRRGREIDTQYF
CDR3 DNA: TGTGCCAGCAGCCCCCGTCGTGGGCGGGAGATAGATACGCAGTATTTT

D gene: TRBD1
J gene: TRBJ2-2
V gene: TRBV6-5
clone size: .
CDR3 protein: CASSPDRENTGELFF
CDR3 DNA: TGTGCCAGCAGCCCCGACAGGGAAAACACCGGGGAGCTGTTTTTT

D gene: TRBD1
J gene: TRBJ1-4
V gene: TRBV15
clone size: .
CDR3 protein: CATSRDLDRGFEKLFF
CDR3 DNA: TGTGCCACCAGCAGAGATTTGGACAGGGGCTTCGAAAAACTGTTTTTT

D gene: .
J gene: TRBJ1-5
V gene: TRBV27
clone size: few
CDR3 protein: CASSSRTVPNQPQHF
CDR3 DNA: TGTGCCAGCAGTTCCCGGACAGTACCCAATCAGCCCCAGCATTTT

D gene: TRBD1
J gene: TRBJ2-3
V gene: TRBV9
clone size: .
CDR3 protein: CASSVAGGFPTDTQYF
CDR3 DNA: TGTGCCAGCAGCGTAGCAGGGGGATTCCCTACAGATACGCAGTATTTT

D gene: .
J gene: TRBJ2-2
V gene: TRBV10-3
clone size: .
CDR3 protein: CAISGTGTGELFF
CDR3 DNA: TGTGCCATCAGTGGTACAGGTACCGGGGAGCTGTTTTTT

D gene: TRBD2
J gene: TRBJ2-3
V gene: TRBV5-4
clone size: .
CDR3 protein: CASGASGSSWTDTQYF
CDR3 DNA: TGTGCCAGCGGGGCTAGCGGCTCCTCCTGGACAGATACGCAGTATTTT

D gene: TRBD1
J gene: TRBJ2-7
V gene: TRBV30
clone size: .
CDR3 protein: CAWSPHRGRWVTEQYF
CDR3 DNA: TGTGCCTGGAGTCCTCACAGGGGTCGGTGGGTAACCGAGCAGTACTTC

D gene: .
J gene: TRBJ2-7
V gene: TRBV6-2/TRBV6-3
clone size: .
CDR3 protein: CASSSLGETYEQYF
CDR3 DNA: TGTGCCAGCAGTTCCCTCGGAGAAACCTACGAGCAGTACTTC

D gene: TRBD1
J gene: TRBJ1-1
V gene: TRBV7-2
clone size: .
CDR3 protein: CASSLQGASTEAFF
CDR3 DNA: TGTGCCAGCAGCTTACAGGGGGCGTCCACTGAAGCTTTCTTT

D gene: TRBD2
J gene: TRBJ2-5
V gene: TRBV18
clone size: .
CDR3 protein: CASSPGLAGLWTQYF
CDR3 DNA: TGTGCCAGCTCACCAGGACTAGCGGGGTTGTGGACCCAGTACTTC

D gene: TRBD2
J gene: TRBJ2-5
V gene: TRBV10-3
clone size: .
CDR3 protein: CAISDGMGGQETQYF
CDR3 DNA: TGTGCCATCAGTGATGGTATGGGGGGGCAAGAGACCCAGTACTTC

D gene: .
J gene: TRBJ2-5
V gene: TRBV28
clone size: .
CDR3 protein: CASSRQHTAGGETQYF
CDR3 DNA: TGTGCCAGCAGTCGGCAGCACACCGCTGGGGGGGAGACCCAGTACTTC

D gene: .
J gene: TRBJ2-1
V gene: TRBV6-5
clone size: .
CDR3 protein: CASSSSQGSSFF
CDR3 DNA: TGTGCCAGCAGTTCCTCCCAGGGTAGCTCGTTCTTC

D gene: .
J gene: TRBJ2-7
V gene: TRBV27
clone size: .
CDR3 protein: CASSLSQAATYEQYF
CDR3 DNA: TGTGCCAGCAGTTTATCGCAGGCAGCCACCTACGAGCAGTACTTC

D gene: .
J gene: TRBJ1-2
V gene: TRBV5-4
clone size: .
CDR3 protein: CASSLKGLDYGYTF
CDR3 DNA: TGTGCCAGCAGCTTGAAGGGGTTAGACTATGGCTACACCTTC

D gene: .
J gene: TRBJ1-2
V gene: TRBV6-2/TRBV6-3
clone size: .
CDR3 protein: CASSYSRLVLYGYTF
CDR3 DNA: TGTGCCAGCAGTTACTCGAGGTTGGTTCTCTATGGCTACACCTTC

D gene: TRBD2
J gene: TRBJ2-7
V gene: TRBV25-1
clone size: .
CDR3 protein: CASSASGTYEQYF
CDR3 DNA: TGTGCCAGCAGCGCTAGCGGGACCTACGAGCAGTACTTC

D gene: TRBD1
J gene: TRBJ1-4
V gene: TRBV30
clone size: .
CDR3 protein: CAWSLSGTGEKLFF
CDR3 DNA: TGTGCCTGGAGTCTTTCCGGGACAGGGGAAAAACTGTTTTTT

D gene: .
J gene: TRBJ2-7
V gene: TRBV11-2
clone size: .
CDR3 protein: CASSRDSQKYF
CDR3 DNA: TGTGCCAGCAGCAGGGACTCCCAAAAGTACTTC

D gene: TRBD1
J gene: TRBJ2-7
V gene: TRBV28
clone size: .
CDR3 protein: CASTSGQGSYEQYF
CDR3 DNA: TGTGCCAGCACCTCGGGACAGGGGTCCTACGAGCAGTACTTC

D gene: TRBD2
J gene: TRBJ2-1
V gene: TRBV13
clone size: .
CDR3 protein: CATAASGAPSYNEQFF
CDR3 DNA: TGTGCCACCGCGGCTAGCGGGGCCCCCTCCTACAATGAGCAGTTCTTC

D gene: TRBD1
J gene: TRBJ1-1
V gene: TRBV5-5
clone size: .
CDR3 protein: CASSRWTGNTEAFF
CDR3 DNA: TGTGCCAGCAGCCGATGGACAGGGAACACTGAAGCTTTCTTT

D gene: TRBD1
J gene: TRBJ1-2
V gene: TRBV18
clone size: .
CDR3 protein: CASSPDRSYGYTF
CDR3 DNA: TGTGCCAGCTCACCGGACAGGAGTTATGGCTACACCTTC

D gene: .
J gene: TRBJ1-6
V gene: TRBV3-1/TRBV3-2
clone size: .
CDR3 protein: CASSHIMSSPLHF
CDR3 DNA: TGTGCCAGCAGCCATATCATGAGTTCACCCCTCCACTTT

D gene: TRBD1
J gene: TRBJ1-1
V gene: TRBV7-9
clone size: few
CDR3 protein: CASSRTGVEWAFF
CDR3 DNA: TGTGCCAGCAGCCGGACAGGGGTCGAATGGGCTTTCTTT

D gene: TRBD2
J gene: TRBJ2-5
V gene: TRBV30
clone size: .
CDR3 protein: CAWSKGSGGQETQYF
CDR3 DNA: TGTGCCTGGAGTAAGGGTAGCGGGGGACAAGAGACCCAGTACTTC

D gene: .
J gene: TRBJ2-3
V gene: TRBV7-8
clone size: .
CDR3 protein: CASSLRGGFTDTQYF
CDR3 DNA: TGTGCCAGCAGCCTAAGGGGGGGCTTCACAGATACGCAGTATTTT

D gene: .
J gene: TRBJ1-1
V gene: TRBV7-9
clone size: .
CDR3 protein: CASSLKGAGRGTEAFF
CDR3 DNA: TGTGCCAGCAGCTTAAAGGGTGCAGGGCGGGGGACTGAAGCTTTCTTT

D gene: .
J gene: TRBJ1-3
V gene: TRBV5-4
clone size: .
CDR3 protein: CASSLDNSGNTIYF
CDR3 DNA: TGTGCCAGCAGCTTGGACAACTCTGGAAACACCATATATTTT

D gene: .
J gene: TRBJ1-4
V gene: TRBV12-3/TRBV12-4
clone size: .
CDR3 protein: CASSFPRGKLFF
CDR3 DNA: TGTGCCAGCAGTTTCCCGCGGGGAAAACTGTTTTTT

D gene: .
J gene: TRBJ2-3
V gene: TRBV5-6
clone size: .
CDR3 protein: CASTSDSRGDTQYF
CDR3 DNA: TGTGCCAGCACCTCGGACTCGCGGGGAGATACGCAGTATTTT

D gene: .
J gene: TRBJ2-1
V gene: TRBV9
clone size: .
CDR3 protein: CASSVNDAGPLVF
CDR3 DNA: TGTGCCAGCAGCGTAAATGATGCGGGGCCGTTAGTCTTC

D gene: .
J gene: TRBJ2-7
V gene: TRBV2
clone size: .
CDR3 protein: CASSSHGEQYF
CDR3 DNA: TGTGCCAGCAGTTCCCACGGGGAGCAGTACTTC

D gene: TRBD2
J gene: TRBJ2-3
V gene: TRBV4-3
clone size: .
CDR3 protein: CASSQELAGGTLITDTQYF
CDR3 DNA: TGCGCCAGCAGCCAAGAACTAGCGGGAGGAACTCTTATCACAGATACGCAGTATTTT

D gene: .
J gene: TRBJ2-2
V gene: TRBV3-1/TRBV3-2
clone size: .
CDR3 protein: CASSQVPGWSTGELFF
CDR3 DNA: TGTGCCAGCAGCCAAGTGCCGGGATGGAGCACCGGGGAGCTGTTTTTT

D gene: TRBD2
J gene: TRBJ2-7
V gene: TRBV9
clone size: .
CDR3 protein: CASSVTGGKQYF
CDR3 DNA: TGTGCCAGCAGCGTAACCGGGGGGAAGCAGTACTTC

D gene: TRBD2
J gene: TRBJ2-7
V gene: TRBV13
clone size: .
CDR3 protein: CASSSQLAGDSYEQYF
CDR3 DNA: TGTGCCAGCAGCTCCCAACTAGCGGGCGACTCCTACGAGCAGTACTTC

D gene: TRBD2
J gene: TRBJ2-1
V gene: TRBV7-2
clone size: once
CDR3 protein: CASSSTSGRNEQFF
CDR3 DNA: TGTGCCAGCAGCTCCACTAGCGGGAGGAATGAGCAGTTCTTC

D gene: .
J gene: TRBJ2-3
V gene: TRBV7-2
clone size: once
CDR3 protein: CASSLRSGTDTQYF
CDR3 DNA: TGTGCCAGCAGCTTACGTAGCGGAACAGATACGCAGTATTTT

D gene: .
J gene: TRBJ2-1
V gene: TRBV27
clone size: .
CDR3 protein: CASKREVSYNEQFF
CDR3 DNA: TGTGCCAGCAAGCGAGAGGTCTCCTACAATGAGCAGTTCTTC